This T cell receptor beta chain was obtained from a study of post-analysis software for immune sequencing data. Whole-study context: Secondary progressive, relapsing-remitting and progressive-relapsing multiple sclerosis were among the included disease courses.

Built from TCR beta cDNA, the libraries had unique molecular identifiers in them. Each CDR3 protein gets one entry after TCRdb re-called the PCR reads with MiXCR. In the table there are about 430,000 distinct CDR3 sequences, approximately 42% of which are singletons. For this clonotype: What it recognizes is unknown.

CDR3 length: 18 residues. V lost 2 bases and J lost 5; bases outside the gene matches: 15. Germline assignment: CDR1 SGHTA and CDR2 FQGNSA. Whole-study results and caveats: When patients were compared with controls, 5 or 6 TRBV segments were more frequent, TRBV5-6, TRBV5-1 and TRBV20-1 among them. Significantly lower normalized Chao1 diversity was found in patients with multiple sclerosis relative to controls.

The chain links TRBV7-2 to TRBJ2-1; 7 nucleotides line up with TRBD2. The clonotype originates from a girl aged 2 to 10 with multiple sclerosis. Specimen: blood. CDR3 sequence reads: CASSLFGASGGRNNEQFF. The DNA of the CDR3 is TGTGCCAGCAGCTTATTTGGGGCTAGCGGTGGTAGGAACAATGAGCAGTTCTTC. The full variable domain, in which reference TRBV7-2 and TRBJ2-1 provide the parts outside the CDR3, is GAGVSQSPSNKVTEKGKDVELRCDPISGHTALYWYRQSLGQGLEFLIYFQGNSAPDKSGLPSDRFSAERTGGSVSTLTIQRTQQEDSAVYLCASSLFGASGGRNNEQFFGPGTRLTVL.